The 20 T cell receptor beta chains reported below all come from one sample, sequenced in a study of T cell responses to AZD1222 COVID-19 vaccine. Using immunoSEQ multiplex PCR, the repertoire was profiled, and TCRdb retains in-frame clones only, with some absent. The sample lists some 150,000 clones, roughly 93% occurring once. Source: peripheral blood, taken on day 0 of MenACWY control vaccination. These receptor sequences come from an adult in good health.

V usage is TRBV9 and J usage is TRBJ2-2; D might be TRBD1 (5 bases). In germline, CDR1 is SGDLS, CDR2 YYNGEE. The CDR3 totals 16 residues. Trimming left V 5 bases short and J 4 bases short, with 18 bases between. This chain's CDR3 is CASSTDPHQGTGELFF. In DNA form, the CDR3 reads TGTGCCAGCAGTACCGACCCTCATCAGGGCACCGGGGAGCTGTTTTTT.

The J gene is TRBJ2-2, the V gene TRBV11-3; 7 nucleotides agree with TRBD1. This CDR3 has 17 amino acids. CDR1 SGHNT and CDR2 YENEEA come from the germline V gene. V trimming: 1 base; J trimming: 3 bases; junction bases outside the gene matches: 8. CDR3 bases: TGTGCCAGCAGCTTAGGGTCCGGGACAGCGGACACCGGGGAGCTGTTTTTT. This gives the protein CASSLGSGTADTGELFF.

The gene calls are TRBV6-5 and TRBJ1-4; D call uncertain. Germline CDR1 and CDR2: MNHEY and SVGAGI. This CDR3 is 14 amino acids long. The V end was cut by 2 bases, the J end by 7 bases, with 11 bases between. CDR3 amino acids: CASSYRMASEKLFF. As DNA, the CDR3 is TGTGCCAGCAGTTACCGGATGGCCAGTGAAAAACTGTTTTTT.

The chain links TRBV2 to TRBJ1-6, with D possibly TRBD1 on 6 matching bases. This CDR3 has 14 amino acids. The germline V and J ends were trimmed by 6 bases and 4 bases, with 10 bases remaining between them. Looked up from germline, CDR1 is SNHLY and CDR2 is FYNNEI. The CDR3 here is CASSFTGYNSPLHF. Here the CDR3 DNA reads TGTGCCAGCAGCTTTACAGGGTATAATTCACCCCTCCACTTT.

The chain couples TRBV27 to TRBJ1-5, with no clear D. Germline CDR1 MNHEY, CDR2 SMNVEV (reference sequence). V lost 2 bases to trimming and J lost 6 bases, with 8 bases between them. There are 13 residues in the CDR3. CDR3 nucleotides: TGTGCCAGCAGTTTAGTGGGGAGTCAGCCCCAGCATTTT. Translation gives CASSLVGSQPQHF.

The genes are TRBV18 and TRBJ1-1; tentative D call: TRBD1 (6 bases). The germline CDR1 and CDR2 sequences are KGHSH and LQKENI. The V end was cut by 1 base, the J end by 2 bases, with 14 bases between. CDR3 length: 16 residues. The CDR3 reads CASSPRRGGSNTEAFF. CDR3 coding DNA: TGTGCCAGCTCACCACGCAGGGGAGGATCAAACACTGAAGCTTTCTTT.

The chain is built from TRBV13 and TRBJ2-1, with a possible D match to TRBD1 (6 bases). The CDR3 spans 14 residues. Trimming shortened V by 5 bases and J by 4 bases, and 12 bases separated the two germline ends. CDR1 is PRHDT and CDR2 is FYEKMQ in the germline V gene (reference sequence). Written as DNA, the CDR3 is TGTGCCAGCAGCCTCTCGGACAGATACAATGAGCAGTTCTTC. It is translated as CASSLSDRYNEQFF.

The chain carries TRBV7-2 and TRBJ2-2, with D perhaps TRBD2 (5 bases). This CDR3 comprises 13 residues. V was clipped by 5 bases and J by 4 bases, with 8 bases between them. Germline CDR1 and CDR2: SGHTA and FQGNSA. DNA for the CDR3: TGTGCCAGCAGCAAGGCGGGCACCGGGGAGCTGTTTTTT. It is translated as CASSKAGTGELFF.

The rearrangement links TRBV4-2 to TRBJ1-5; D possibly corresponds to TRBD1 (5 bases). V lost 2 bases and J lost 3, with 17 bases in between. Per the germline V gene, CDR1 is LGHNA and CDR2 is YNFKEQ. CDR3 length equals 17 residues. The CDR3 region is CASSQPARQGDNQPQHF. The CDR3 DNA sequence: TGTGCCAGCAGCCAACCTGCTAGGCAGGGAGACAATCAGCCCCAGCATTTT.

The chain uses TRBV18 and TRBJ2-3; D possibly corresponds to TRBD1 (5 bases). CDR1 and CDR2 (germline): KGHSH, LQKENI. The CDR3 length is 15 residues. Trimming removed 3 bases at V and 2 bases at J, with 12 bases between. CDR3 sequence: CASSPGQIYTDTQYF. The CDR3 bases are TGTGCCAGCTCACCGGGGCAGATCTACACAGATACGCAGTATTTT.

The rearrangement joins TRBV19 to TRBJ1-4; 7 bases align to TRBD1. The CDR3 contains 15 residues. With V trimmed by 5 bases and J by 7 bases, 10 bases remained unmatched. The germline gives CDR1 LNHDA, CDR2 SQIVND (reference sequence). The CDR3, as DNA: TGTGCCAGTAGTGAAGGGGGGACAGTTCTTGAAAAACTGTTTTTT. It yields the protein CASSEGGTVLEKLFF. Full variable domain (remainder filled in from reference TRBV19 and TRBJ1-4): DGGITQSPKYLFRKEGQNVTLSCEQNLNHDAMYWYRQDPGQGLRLIYYSQIVNDFQKGDIAEGYSVSREKKESFPLTVTSAQKNPTAFYLCASSEGGTVLEKLFFGSGTQLSVL.

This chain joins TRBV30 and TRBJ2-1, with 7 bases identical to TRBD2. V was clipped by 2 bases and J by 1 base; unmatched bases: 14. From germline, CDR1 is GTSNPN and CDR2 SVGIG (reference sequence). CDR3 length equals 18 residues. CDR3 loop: CAWSPKIIAGLSYNEQFF. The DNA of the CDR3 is TGTGCCTGGAGTCCTAAAATAATAGCGGGCCTTTCCTACAATGAGCAGTTCTTC.

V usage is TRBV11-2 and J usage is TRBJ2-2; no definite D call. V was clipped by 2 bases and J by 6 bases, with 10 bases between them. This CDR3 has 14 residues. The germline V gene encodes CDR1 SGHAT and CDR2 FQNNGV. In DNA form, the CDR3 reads TGTGCCAGCAGCTTAAGACCGGCCGCCGGGGAGCTGTTTTTT. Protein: CASSLRPAAGELFF.

CDR3 sequence (DNA): TGCGCCAGCAGCACCCTAACTAGCGGAAAACCCTACGAGCAGTACTTC. This gives the protein CASSTLTSGKPYEQYF. The chain uses TRBV5-1 and TRBJ2-7, with 8 bases matching TRBD2. The V segment lost 4 bases and the J segment 2 bases; nucleotides outside the gene matches: 11. Germline V gene sequence: CDR1 SGHRS, CDR2 YFSETQ. The CDR3 totals 16 residues.

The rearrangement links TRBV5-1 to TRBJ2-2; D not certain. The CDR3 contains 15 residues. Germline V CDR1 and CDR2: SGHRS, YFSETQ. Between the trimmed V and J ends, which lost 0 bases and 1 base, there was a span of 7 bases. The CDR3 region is CASSLGRRNTGELFF. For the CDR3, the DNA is TGCGCCAGCAGCTTGGGTCGCAGGAACACCGGGGAGCTGTTTTTT.

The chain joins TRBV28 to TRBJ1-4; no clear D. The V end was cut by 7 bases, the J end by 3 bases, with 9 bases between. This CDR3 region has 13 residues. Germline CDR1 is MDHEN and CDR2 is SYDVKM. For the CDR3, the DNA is TGTGCCAGCATGACGGAGGCTAATGAAAAACTGTTTTTT. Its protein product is CASMTEANEKLFF.

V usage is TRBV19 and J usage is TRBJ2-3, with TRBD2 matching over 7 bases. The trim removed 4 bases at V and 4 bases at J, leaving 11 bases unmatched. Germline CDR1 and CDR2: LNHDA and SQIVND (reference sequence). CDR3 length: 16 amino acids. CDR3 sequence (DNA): TGTGCCAGTAGTACCCGCTGGGGAGGGAATCCAGATACGCAGTATTTT. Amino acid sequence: CASSTRWGGNPDTQYF.

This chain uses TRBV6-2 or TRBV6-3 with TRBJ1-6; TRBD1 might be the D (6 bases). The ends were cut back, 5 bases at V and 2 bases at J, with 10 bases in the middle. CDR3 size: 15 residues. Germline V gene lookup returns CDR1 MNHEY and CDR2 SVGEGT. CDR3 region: CASSLRTAYNSPLHF. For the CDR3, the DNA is TGTGCCAGCAGTCTTCGGACAGCCTATAATTCACCCCTCCACTTT.

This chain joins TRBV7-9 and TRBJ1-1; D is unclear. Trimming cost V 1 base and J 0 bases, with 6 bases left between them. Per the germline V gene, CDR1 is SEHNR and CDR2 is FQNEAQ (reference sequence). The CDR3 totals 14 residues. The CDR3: CASSLDQVNTEAFF. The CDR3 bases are TGTGCCAGCAGCTTAGACCAGGTGAACACTGAAGCTTTCTTT.

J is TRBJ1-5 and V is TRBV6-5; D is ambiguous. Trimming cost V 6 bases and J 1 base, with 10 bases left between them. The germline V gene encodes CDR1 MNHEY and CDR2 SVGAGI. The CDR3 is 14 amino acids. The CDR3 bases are TGTGCCAGCAGGCGGCCGCTAAGCAATCAGCCCCAGCATTTT. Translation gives CASRRPLSNQPQHF.